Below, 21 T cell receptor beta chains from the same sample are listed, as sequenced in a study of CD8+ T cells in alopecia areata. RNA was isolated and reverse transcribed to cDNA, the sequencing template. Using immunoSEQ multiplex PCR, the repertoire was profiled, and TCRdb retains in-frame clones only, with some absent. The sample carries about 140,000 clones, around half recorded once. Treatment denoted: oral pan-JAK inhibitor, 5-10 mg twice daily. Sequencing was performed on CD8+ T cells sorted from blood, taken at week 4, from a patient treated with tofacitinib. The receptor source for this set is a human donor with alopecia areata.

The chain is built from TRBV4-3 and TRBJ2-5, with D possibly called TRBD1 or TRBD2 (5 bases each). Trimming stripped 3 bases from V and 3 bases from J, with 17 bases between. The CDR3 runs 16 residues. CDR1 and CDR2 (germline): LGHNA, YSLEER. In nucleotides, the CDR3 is TGCGCCAGCAGCCACCTAACCGGGACCCCGAAAGAGACCCAGTACTTC. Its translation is CASSHLTGTPKETQYF.

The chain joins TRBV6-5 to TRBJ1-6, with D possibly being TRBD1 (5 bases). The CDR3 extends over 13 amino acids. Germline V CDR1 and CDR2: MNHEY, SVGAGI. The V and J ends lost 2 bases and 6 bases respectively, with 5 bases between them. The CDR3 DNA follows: TGTGCCAGCAGTTACAGGGGTAATTCACCCCTCCACTTT. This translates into CASSYRGNSPLHF.

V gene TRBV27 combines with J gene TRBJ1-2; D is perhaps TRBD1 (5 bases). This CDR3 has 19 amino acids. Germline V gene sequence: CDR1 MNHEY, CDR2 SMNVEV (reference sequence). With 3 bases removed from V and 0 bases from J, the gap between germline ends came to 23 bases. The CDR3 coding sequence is TGTGCCAGCAGTTTTCTGATGGATAGACCGGGACGCACTAACTATGGCTACACCTTC. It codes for CASSFLMDRPGRTNYGYTF.

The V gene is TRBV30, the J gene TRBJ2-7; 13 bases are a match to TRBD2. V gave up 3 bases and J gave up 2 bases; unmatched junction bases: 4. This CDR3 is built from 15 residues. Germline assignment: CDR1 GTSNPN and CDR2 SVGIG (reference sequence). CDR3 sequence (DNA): TGTGCCTGGAGCCTTGGACTAGCGGGGGCCTACGAGCAGTACTTC. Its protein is CAWSLGLAGAYEQYF.

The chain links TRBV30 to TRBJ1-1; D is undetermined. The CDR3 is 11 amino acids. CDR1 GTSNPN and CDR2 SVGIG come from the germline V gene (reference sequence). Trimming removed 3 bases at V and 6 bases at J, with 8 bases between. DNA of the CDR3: TGTGCCTGGAGCCCTGTCGCTGAAGCTTTCTTT. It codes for CAWSPVAEAFF.

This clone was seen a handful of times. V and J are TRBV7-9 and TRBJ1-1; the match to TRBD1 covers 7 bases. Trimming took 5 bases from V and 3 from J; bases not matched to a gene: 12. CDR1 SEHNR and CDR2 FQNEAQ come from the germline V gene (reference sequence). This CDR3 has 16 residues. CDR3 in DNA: TGTGCCAGCAGCCACCCCCGACAGGGAAAGTACACTGAAGCTTTCTTT. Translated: CASSHPRQGKYTEAFF. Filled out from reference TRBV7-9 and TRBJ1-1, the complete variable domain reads DTGVSQNPRHKITKRGQNVTFRCDPISEHNRLYWYRQTLGQGPEFLTYFQNEAQLEKSRLLSDRFSAERPKGSFSTLEIQRTEQGDSAMYLCASSHPRQGKYTEAFFGQGTRLTVV.

CDR3 region: CAWGHITAYGYTF. The CDR3 DNA sequence: TGTGCCTGGGGACATATCACAGCGTATGGCTACACCTTC. The rearrangement uses TRBV30 and TRBJ1-2; maybe TRBD1 (5 bases). CDR3 length: 13 residues. The V and J ends lost 5 bases and 5 bases respectively, with 15 bases between them. CDR1 and CDR2 from the germline V gene are GTSNPN and SVGIG (reference sequence). The full variable domain, rest sourced from reference TRBV30 and TRBJ1-2, is SQTIHQWPATLVQPVGSPLSLECTVEGTSNPNLYWYRQAAGRGLQLLFYSVGIGQISSEVPQNLSASRPQDRQFILSSKKLLLSDSGFYLCAWGHITAYGYTFGSGTRLTVV.

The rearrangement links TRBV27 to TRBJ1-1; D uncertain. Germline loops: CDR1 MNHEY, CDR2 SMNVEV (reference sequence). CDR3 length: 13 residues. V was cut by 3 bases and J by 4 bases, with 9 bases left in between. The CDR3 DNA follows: TGTGCCAGCAGTTTTACACCCCCCACTGAAGCTTTCTTT. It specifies CASSFTPPTEAFF.

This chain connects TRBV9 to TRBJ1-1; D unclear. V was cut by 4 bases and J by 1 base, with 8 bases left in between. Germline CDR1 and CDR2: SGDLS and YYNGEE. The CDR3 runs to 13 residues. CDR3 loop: CASSPGPNTEAFF. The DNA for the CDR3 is TGTGCCAGCAGCCCAGGACCGAACACTGAAGCTTTCTTT.

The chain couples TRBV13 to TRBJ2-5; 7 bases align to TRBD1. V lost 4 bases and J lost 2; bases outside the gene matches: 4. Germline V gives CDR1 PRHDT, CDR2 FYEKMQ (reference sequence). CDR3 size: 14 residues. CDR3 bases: TGTGCCAGCAGCTCTCGGACAGGACAAGAGACCCAGTACTTC. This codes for CASSSRTGQETQYF. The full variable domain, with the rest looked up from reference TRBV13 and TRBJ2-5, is AAGVIQSPRHLIKEKRETATLKCYPIPRHDTVYWYQQGPGQDPQFLISFYEKMQSDKGSIPDRFSAQQFSDYHSELNMSSLELGDSALYFCASSSRTGQETQYFGPGTRLLVL.

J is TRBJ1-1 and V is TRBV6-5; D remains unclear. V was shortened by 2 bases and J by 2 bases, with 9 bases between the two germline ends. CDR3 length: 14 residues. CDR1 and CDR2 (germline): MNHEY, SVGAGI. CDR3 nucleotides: TGTGCCAGCAGTTACGGTCTCGGCAACACTGAAGCTTTCTTT. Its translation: CASSYGLGNTEAFF.

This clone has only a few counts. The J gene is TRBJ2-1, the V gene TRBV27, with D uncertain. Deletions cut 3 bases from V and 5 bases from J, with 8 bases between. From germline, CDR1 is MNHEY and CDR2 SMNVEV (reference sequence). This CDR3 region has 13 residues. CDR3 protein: CASSFGRNNEQFF. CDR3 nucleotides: TGTGCCAGCAGTTTCGGGCGAAACAATGAGCAGTTCTTC.

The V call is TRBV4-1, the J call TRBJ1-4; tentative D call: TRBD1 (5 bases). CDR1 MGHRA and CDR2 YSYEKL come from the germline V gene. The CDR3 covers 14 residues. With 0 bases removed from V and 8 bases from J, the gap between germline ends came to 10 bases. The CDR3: CASSQEGLGEKLFF. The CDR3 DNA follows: TGCGCCAGCAGCCAAGAGGGACTCGGGGAAAAACTGTTTTTT.

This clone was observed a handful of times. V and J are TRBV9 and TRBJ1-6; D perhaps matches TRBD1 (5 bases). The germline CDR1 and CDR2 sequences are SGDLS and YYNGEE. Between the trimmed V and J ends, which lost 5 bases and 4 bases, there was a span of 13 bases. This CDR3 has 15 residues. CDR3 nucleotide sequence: TGTGCCAGCAGTGAGACCAGGGAGTATAATTCACCCCTCCACTTT. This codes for CASSETREYNSPLHF.

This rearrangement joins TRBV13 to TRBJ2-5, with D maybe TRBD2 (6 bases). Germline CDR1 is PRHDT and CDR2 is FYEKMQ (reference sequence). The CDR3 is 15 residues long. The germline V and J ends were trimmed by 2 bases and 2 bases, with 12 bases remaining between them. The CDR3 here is CASSLRQRVQETQYF. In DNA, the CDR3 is TGTGCCAGCAGCTTAAGGCAGCGGGTACAAGAGACCCAGTACTTC.

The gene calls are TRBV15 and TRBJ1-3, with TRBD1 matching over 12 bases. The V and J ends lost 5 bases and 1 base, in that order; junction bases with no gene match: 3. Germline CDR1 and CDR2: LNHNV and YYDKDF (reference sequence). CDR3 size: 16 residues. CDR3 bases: TGTGCCACCAGCGGGGGACAGGGGGCTTCTGGAAACACCATATATTTT. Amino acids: CATSGGQGASGNTIYF.

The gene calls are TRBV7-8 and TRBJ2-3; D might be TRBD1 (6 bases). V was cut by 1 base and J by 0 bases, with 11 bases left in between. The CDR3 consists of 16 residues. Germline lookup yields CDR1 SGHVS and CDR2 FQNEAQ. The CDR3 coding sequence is TGTGCCAGCAGCTTAGGACAGGTCATTAGCACAGATACGCAGTATTTT. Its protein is CASSLGQVISTDTQYF.

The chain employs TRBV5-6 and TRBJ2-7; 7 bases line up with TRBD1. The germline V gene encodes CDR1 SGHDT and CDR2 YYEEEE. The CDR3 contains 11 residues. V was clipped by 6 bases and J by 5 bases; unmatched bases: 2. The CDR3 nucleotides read TGTGCCAGCAACAGGGGAGACGAGCAGTACTTC. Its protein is CASNRGDEQYF.

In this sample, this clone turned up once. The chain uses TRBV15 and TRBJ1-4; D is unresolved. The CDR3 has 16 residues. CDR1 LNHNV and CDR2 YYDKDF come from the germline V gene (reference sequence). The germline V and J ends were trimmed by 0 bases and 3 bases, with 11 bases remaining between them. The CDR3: CATSRDIGEANEKLFF. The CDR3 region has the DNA TGTGCCACCAGCAGAGATATCGGGGAGGCTAATGAAAAACTGTTTTTT.

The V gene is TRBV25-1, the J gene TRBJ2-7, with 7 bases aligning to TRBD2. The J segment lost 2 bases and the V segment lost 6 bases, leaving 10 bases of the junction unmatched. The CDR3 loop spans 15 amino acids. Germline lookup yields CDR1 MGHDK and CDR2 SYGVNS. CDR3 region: CASRGGSGNPYEQYF. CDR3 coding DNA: TGTGCCAGCAGAGGCGGGAGCGGGAACCCCTACGAGCAGTACTTC.

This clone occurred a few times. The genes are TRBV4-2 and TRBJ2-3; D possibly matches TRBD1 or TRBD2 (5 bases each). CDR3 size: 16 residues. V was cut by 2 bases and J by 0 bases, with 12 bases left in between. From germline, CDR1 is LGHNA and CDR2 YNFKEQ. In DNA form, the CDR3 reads TGTGCCAGCAGCCAAATAACGGGGCAAAGCACAGATACGCAGTATTTT. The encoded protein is CASSQITGQSTDTQYF.